This T cell receptor beta chain appears in the sequencing data of a study of blood T cell repertoires in COVID-19. This CDR3 contains 14 residues. V lost 0 bases and J 8 bases, leaving 11 bases between the germline ends. Germline CDR1 WNHNN, CDR2 SYGVQD (reference sequence). Sequenced by immunoSEQ multiplex PCR; TCRdb stores in-frame clones only, minus some. The sample lists roughly 260,000 clones, about 89% seen once, with roughly 9.8% in the top ten. The chain employs TRBV10-1 and TRBJ2-1; D not resolved. The sequencing input was peripheral blood. The TCR was taken from a man between 35 and 55 years old who had recovered from COVID-19. CDR3 region: CASSESDRGHEQFF. The CDR3 DNA sequence: TGCGCCAGCAGTGAGTCGGATAGAGGCCATGAGCAGTTCTTC.